This T cell receptor beta chain was captured by sequencing in a study of blood T cell repertoires in COVID-19. At the level of the study: The cDNA or gDNA used as material had been derived from T cells, B-cell-depleted T cells, or PBMCs.

The method was immunoSEQ multiplex PCR; TCRdb's version includes in-frame clones alone and lacks a portion of them. Among some 200,000 clones listed, about 84% were seen once. This clone was counted between two and nine times. Germline CDR1 reads LGHNA; CDR2 reads YSLEER. The CDR3 is made up of 16 amino acids. V shed 0 bases and J shed 3 bases, with 12 bases lying between them. The sequence was obtained from a human donor in a cohort sampled during active COVID-19. The sequencing input was peripheral blood. This chain links TRBV4-3 with TRBJ1-5; possible D gene TRBD1, 5 bases. In nucleotides, the CDR3 is TGCGCCAGCAGCCAAGAAATGCGGGGCCTCAATCAGCCCCAGCATTTT. Translation gives CASSQEMRGLNQPQHF.